This TCR beta chain was identified during a study of shared clonotypes between healthy human individuals. The ends lost 2 bases at V and 10 bases at J; junction bases unmatched: 8. This CDR3 region has 15 residues. Germline CDR1 reads LNHDA; CDR2 reads SQIVND (reference sequence). This clone appeared a single time. Sequencing was performed with immunoSEQ multiplex PCR; in TCRdb, only in-frame clones are kept and a portion is missing. The sample holds approximately 2,300,000 clones; around 92% are singletons and the top ten take 0.3% to 0.45%. This clonotype was obtained from a man in his late teens or twenties in good health. Some clones in this sample may be carry-over from other donors' samples. J is TRBJ1-4 and V is TRBV19; 9 bases fit TRBD1. The sequencing input was naive CD4+ T cells from PBMCs. Subset reported: CD45RA+ positively selected. CDR3 nucleotide sequence: TGTGCCAGTAGTATATGGGACAGGGATTCGAGAAAACTGTTTTTT. Encoded protein: CASSIWDRDSRKLFF.